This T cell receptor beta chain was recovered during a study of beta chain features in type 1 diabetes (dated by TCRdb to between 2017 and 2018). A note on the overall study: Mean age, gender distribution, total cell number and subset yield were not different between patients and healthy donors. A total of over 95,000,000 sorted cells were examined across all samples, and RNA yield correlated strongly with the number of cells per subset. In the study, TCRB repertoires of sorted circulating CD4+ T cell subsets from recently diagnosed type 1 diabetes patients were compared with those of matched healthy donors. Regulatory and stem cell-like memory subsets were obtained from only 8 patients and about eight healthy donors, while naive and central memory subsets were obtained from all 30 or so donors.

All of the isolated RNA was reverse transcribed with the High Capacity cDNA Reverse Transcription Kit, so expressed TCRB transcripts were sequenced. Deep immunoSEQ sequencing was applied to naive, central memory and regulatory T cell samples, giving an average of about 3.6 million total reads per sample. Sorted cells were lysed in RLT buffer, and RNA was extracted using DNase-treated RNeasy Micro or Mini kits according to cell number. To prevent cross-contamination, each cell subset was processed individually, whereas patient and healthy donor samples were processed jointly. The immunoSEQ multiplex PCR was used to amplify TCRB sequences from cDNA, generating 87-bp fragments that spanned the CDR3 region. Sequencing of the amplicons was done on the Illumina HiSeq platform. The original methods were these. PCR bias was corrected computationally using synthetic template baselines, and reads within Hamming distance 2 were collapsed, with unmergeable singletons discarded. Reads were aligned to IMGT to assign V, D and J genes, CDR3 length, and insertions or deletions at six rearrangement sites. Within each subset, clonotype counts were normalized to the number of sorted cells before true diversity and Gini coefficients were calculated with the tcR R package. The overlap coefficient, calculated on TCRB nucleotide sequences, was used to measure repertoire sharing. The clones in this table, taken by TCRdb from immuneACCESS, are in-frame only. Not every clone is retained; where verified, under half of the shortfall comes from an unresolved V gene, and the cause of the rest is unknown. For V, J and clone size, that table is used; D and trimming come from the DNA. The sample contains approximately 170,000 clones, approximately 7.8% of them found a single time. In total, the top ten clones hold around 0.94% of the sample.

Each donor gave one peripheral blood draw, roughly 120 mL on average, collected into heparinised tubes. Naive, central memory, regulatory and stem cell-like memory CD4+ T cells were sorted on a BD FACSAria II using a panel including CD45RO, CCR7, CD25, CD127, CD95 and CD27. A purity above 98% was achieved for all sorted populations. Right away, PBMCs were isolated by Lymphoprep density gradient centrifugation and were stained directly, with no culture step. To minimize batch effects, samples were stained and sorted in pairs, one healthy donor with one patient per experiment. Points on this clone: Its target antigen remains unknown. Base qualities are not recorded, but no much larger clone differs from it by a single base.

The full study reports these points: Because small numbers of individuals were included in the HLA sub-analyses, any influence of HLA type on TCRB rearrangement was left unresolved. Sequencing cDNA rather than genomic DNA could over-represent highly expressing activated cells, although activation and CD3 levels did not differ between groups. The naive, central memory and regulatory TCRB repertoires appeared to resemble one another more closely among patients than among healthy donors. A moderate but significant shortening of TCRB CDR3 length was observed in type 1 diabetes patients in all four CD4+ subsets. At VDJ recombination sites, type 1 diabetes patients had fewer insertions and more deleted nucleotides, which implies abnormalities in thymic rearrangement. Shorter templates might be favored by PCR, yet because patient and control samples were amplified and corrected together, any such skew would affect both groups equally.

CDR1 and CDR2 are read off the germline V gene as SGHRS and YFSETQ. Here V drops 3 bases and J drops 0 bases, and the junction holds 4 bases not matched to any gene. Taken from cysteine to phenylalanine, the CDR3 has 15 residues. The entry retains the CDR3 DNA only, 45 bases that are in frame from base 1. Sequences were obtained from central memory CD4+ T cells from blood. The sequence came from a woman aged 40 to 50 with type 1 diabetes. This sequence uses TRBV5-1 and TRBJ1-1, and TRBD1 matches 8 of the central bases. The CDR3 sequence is CASSSRQGMNTEAFF. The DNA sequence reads TGCGCCAGCAGCTCCCGACAGGGGATGAACACTGAAGCTTTCTTT.